This T cell receptor beta chain was retrieved from a study of T cells in Graves' hyperthyroidism and ophthalmopathy. CDR3 length: 14 amino acids. The germline CDR1 and CDR2 sequences are LGHNA and YNFKEQ. V was trimmed by 1 base and J by 8 bases, leaving 12 bases between them. TCR beta CDR3 region amplification was performed from RNA transcripts. A set of HTBI primers served as the primers for a first-round RT-PCR of the TCR CDR3. TCRdb independently ran MiXCR on the multiplex PCR reads; one entry per CDR3 protein. This table has hundreds of thousands of distinct CDR3 sequences, about 19% appearing once. Used for diagnoses were clinical symptoms, serum thyroxine and TRAb, thyroid ultrasound and orbital computed tomography.

Sequenced: blood. This clonotype was sampled from a woman between 50 and 59 years old with Graves' hyperthyroidism that later progressed to Graves' ophthalmopathy. V gene TRBV4-2 combines with J gene TRBJ2-1; D unresolved. This CDR3 reads CASSQVGVSDEQFF. Here the CDR3 DNA reads TGTGCCAGCAGCCAAGTTGGCGTATCGGATGAGCAGTTCTTC.